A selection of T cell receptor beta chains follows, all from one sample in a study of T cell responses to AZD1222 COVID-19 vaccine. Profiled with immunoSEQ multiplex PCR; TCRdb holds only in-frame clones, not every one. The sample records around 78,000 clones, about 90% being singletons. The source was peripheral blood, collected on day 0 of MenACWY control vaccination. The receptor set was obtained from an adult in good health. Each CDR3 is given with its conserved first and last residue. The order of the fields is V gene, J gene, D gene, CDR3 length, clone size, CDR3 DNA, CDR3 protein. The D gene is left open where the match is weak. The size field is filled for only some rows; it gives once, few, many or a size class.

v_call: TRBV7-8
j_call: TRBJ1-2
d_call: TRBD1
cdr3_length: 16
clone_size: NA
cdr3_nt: TGTGCCAGCAGCTTAGCGAGGGACAGGGGGCGAGGTGGCTACACCTTC
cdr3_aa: CASSLARDRGRGGYTF

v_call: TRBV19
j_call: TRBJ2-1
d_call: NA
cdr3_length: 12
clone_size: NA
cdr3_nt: TGTGCCAGTAGTATTTCCCCGGATGAGCAGTTCTTC
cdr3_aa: CASSISPDEQFF

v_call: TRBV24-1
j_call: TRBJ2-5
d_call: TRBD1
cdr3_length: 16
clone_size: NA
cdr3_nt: TGTGCCACCAGTGACAAATCCGGGACAGGGAGAGAGACCCAGTACTTC
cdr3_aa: CATSDKSGTGRETQYF

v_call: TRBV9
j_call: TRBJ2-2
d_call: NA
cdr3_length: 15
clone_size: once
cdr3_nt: TGTGCCAGCAGCGTACAGGGATCCTCCGGGGGGGAGCTGTTTTTT
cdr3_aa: CASSVQGSSGGELFF

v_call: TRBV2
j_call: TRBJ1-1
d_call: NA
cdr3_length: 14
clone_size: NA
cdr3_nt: TGTGCCAGCAGTGAAAGTTCGTGGGGCACTGAAGCTTTCTTT
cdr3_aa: CASSESSWGTEAFF

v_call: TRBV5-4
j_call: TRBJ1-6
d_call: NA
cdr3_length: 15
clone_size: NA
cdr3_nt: TGTGCCAGCAGGATTACGAGTGGAAACCCTTCACCCCTCCACTTT
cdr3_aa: CASRITSGNPSPLHF

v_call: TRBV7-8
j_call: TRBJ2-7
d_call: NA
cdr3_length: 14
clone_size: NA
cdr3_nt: TGTGCCTCGACCGAACCTTCATACCTATACGAGCAGTACTTC
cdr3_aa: CASTEPSYLYEQYF

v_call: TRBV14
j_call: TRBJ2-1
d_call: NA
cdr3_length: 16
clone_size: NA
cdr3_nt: TGTGCCAGCAGCCAAGGATTCGGTCTCGGGTACAATGAGCAGTTCTTC
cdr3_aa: CASSQGFGLGYNEQFF

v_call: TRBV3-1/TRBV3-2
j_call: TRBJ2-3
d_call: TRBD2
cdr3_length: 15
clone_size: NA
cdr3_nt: TGTGCCAGCAGCCCGACTAGCGGTCGCACAGATACGCAGTATTTT
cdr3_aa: CASSPTSGRTDTQYF

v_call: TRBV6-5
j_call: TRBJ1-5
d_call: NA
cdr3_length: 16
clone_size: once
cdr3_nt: TGTGCCAGCAGTTACGCTTCGAGCATTAGCAATCAGCCCCAGCATTTT
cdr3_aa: CASSYASSISNQPQHF

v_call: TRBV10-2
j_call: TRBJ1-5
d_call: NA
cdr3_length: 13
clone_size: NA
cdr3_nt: TGCGCCAGCAGTGAGCACGGCAATCAGCCCCAGCATTTT
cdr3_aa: CASSEHGNQPQHF

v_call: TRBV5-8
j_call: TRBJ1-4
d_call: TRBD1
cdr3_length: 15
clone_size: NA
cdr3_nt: TGTGCCAGCAGCCCGCGGACAGGGCCTAATGAAAAACTGTTTTTT
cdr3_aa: CASSPRTGPNEKLFF

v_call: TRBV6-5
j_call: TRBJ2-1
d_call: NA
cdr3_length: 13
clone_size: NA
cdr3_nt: TGTGCCAGCAGTTACTCGACTCGGAATGAGCAGTTCTTC
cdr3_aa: CASSYSTRNEQFF

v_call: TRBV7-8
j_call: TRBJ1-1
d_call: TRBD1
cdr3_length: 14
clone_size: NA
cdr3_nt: TGTGCCAGCAGCTTAGCGCTAGGGACAGATGAAGCTTTCTTT
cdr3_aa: CASSLALGTDEAFF

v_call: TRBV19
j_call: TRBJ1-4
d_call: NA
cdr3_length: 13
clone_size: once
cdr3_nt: TGTGCCAGTAGTCTGGGCCTGAGGGAAAAACTGTTTTTT
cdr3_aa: CASSLGLREKLFF

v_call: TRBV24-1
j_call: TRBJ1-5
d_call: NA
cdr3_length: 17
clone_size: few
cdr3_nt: TGTGCCACCAGTGATCCACAGGTGAGGAGGGGCAATCAGCCCCAGCATTTT
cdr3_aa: CATSDPQVRRGNQPQHF

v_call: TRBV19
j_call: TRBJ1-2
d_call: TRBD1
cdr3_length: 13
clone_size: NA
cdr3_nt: TGTGCCAGTAGTATACTACAGGGGGGTGGCTACACCTTC
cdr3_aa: CASSILQGGGYTF

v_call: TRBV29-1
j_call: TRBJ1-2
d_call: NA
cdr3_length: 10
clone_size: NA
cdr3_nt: TGCAGCGTTGTGGGGAATGGCTACACCTTC
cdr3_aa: CSVVGNGYTF

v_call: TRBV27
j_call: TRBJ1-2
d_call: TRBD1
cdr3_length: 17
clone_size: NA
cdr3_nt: TGTGCCAGCAGCGCCCTAAGTTTGGACAGGGGGAACTATGGCTACACCTTC
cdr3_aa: CASSALSLDRGNYGYTF

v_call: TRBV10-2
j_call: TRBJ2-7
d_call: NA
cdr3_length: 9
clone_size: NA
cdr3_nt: TGCGCCAAGACCTACGAGCAGTACTTC
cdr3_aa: CAKTYEQYF

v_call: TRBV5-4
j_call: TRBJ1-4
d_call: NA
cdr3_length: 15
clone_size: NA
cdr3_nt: TGTGCCAGCAGCTCTTTGGAGTCTGTTAATGAAAAACTGTTTTTT
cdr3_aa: CASSSLESVNEKLFF

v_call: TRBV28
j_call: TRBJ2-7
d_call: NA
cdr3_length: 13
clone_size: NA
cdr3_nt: TGTGCCAGCAGTGAAAACAGAGTCTGGGAGCAGTACTTC
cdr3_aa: CASSENRVWEQYF

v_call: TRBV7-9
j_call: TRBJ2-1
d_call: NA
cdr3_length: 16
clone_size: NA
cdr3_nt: TGTGCCAGCAGCTTAGCCGTCGGGGGATGGGGGGATGAGCAGTTCTTC
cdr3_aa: CASSLAVGGWGDEQFF

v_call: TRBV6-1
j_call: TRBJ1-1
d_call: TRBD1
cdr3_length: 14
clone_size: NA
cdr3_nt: TGTGCCAGCAGTGAACCCGGGACAGCCAGGGAAGCTTTCTTT
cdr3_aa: CASSEPGTAREAFF

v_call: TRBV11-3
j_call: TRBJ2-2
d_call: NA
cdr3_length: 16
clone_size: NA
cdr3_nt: TGTGCCAGCAGCCAAACTAGTCCCCTGAACACCGGGGAGCTGTTTTTT
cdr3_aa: CASSQTSPLNTGELFF

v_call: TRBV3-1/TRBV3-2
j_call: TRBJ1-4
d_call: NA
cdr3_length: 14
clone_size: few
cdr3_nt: TGTGCCAGCAGGCGGGGCGCGGGTAATGAAAAACTGTTTTTT
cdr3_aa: CASRRGAGNEKLFF

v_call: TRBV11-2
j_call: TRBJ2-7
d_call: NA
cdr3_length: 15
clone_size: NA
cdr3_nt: TGTGCCAGCAGCTTATTTTTTGGGGGTTTCTACGAGCAGTACTTC
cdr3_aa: CASSLFFGGFYEQYF

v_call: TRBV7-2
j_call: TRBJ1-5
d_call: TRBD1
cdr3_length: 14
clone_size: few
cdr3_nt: TGTGCCAGCAGCGGACAGGGAAGCAATCAGCCCCAGCATTTT
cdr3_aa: CASSGQGSNQPQHF

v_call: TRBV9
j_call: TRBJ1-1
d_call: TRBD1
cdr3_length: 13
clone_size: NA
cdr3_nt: TGTGCCAGCAGCGCCCGACAGGGTGAAGAAGCTTTCTTT
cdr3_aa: CASSARQGEEAFF

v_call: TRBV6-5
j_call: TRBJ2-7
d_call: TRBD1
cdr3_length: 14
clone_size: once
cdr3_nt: TGTGCCAGCAGTTCCGGGACAGGGGAGAGCGAGCAGTACTTC
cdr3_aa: CASSSGTGESEQYF

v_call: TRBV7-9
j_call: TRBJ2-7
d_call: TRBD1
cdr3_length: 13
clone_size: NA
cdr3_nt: TGTGCCAGCAGCCGTTCCGGGACAGCCGAGCAGTACTTC
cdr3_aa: CASSRSGTAEQYF